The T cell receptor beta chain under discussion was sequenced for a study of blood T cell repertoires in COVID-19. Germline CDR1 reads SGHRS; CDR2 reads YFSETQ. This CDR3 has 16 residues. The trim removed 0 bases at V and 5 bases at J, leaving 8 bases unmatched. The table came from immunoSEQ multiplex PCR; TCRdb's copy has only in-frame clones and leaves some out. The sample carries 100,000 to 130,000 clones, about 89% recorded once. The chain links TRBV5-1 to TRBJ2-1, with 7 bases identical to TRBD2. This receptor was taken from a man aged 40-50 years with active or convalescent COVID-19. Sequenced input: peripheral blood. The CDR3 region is CASSLGGFLADNEQFF. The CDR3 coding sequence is TGCGCCAGCAGCTTGGGAGGGTTTCTAGCGGACAATGAGCAGTTCTTC.